This T cell receptor (beta chain) originates from a study of molecular identifiers for immune sequencing clone quantification (dated by TCRdb to 2016 to 2019). About the study as a whole: For a replicate experiment, the RNA from either approximately 20,000 or 98,000 naive CD8 T cells was divided into five aliquots, and four of those aliquots went on to sequencing. This methods study used CD8 T cells to benchmark TCR RNA copy counting and molecular-identifier clustering-based TCR repertoire sequencing (MIDCIRS). Overall study outcomes, separate from this receptor: Highly expanded clone sizes could be underestimated because identical TCR molecules may share a barcode. Without barcode sub-clustering, chimeric consensus sequences inflated TCR diversity; chimeras reached as high as 47%. A single cell's worth of spiked-in Jurkat TCR RNA was reported detectable even among some 920,000 naive CD8 T cells. The naive libraries included spiked-in Jurkat TCR RNA (over nine copies' worth), and this RNA is not part of the donor repertoire. In CMV-specific effector cells, clones with more than 20 RNA copies accounted for over 99% of molecules, whereas in naive cells such clones accounted for under 1%. Modeling gave about 3 recovered TCR RNA copies per cell versus about ten by digital PCR, implying approximately 32% capture efficiency.

The library was built by means of PCR. TCRdb records Illumina HiSeq 4000 as the sequencer. Bulk TCR libraries were made following a previously described method, with the TCR primers given in Table S5. The Qiagen AllPrep DNA/RNA kit was used to purify total RNA. Before analysis, reads from multiple sequencing runs of the same library were pooled. The authors processed their data as follows. Reads were retained only if the reads had an exact TCR constant sequence, and the retained reads were trimmed to 150 nt and grouped according to their 12-nt molecular barcodes. Reads inside each barcode group were sub-clustered using a 15% Levenshtein threshold, and a quality-weighted consensus sequence was constructed for each RNA molecule. Non-functional sequences were excluded, and lower-count sequences lying one edit away from another sequence were also excluded. On the basis of fitting two negative binomial distributions, barcode sub-clusters with fewer than 20% of the maximum read count were discarded. Clones were called with MiXCR by TCRdb after fastp trimmed the public reads at Q25, and only in-frame beta chains were retained. Each record represents a unique CDR3 protein, reported with the most common genes and DNA among its rows. Here the V and J calls rest on TCRdb's processing, not on the authors' analysis. Present in this sample are about 640,000 distinct CDR3 sequences, approximately 20% of which were seen just once. The ten largest clones add up to roughly 0.83% of the sample.

CDR1 and CDR2 are read off the germline V gene as SGHTA and FQGNSA. CDR3 length: 15 amino acids, cysteine to phenylalanine. CDR3 DNA only is kept here, 45 bases in frame from base 1. Cut back by 0 bases and 7 bases, the V and J ends lie 13 bases apart. Libraries of naive CD8 T cells were built from around 20,000 to 990,000 sorted cells, with 10%, 30% or 50% of the purified RNA used. Naive CD8 T cells, defined as CD8+CD4-CCR7+CD45RA+, were FACS-sorted into RLT Plus buffer on a BD FACSAria II. Detection sensitivity was tested by spiking Jurkat RNA equal to roughly nine TCR copies' worth into samples containing about 20,000-1,100,000 naive CD8 T cells. CD8 T cells were enriched with RosetteSep CD8+ T Cell Enrichment Cocktail and Ficoll-Paque, followed by ACK red cell lysis. This clonotype showed up many times. The antigen this receptor binds is unknown. No base qualities exist here, and no much larger clone lies one base off it.

The sequence links TRBV7-2 to TRBJ2-1; the D gene is possibly TRBD2, with 7 bases matching. The receptor's source is a human donor in good health. Some libraries in this study had Jurkat cell RNA spiked in. Sequencing was performed on naive CD8+ T cells from blood, with Jurkat cell RNA spiked in. Sample cell subset or site, as interpreted from the label and publication: FACS-sorted CD8+CD4-CCR7+CD45RA+ naive T cells. The DNA sequence is given as TGTGCCAGCAGCTTAGCGGGGGGGCCGGGTAATGAGCAGTTCTTC. Its protein reads: CASSLAGGPGNEQFF. Supplemented by the reference TRBV7-2 and TRBJ2-1 proteins around the CDR3, the complete variable domain is GAGVSQSPSNKVTEKGKDVELRCDPISGHTALYWYRQSLGQGLEFLIYFQGNSAPDKSGLPSDRFSAERTGGSVSTLTIQRTQQEDSAVYLCASSLAGGPGNEQFFGPGTRLTVL.